This T cell receptor (beta chain) was recovered during a study of neurological immune-mediated disorders. Every sequencing run returned over 190 million TCR-beta sequences, which were derived from 15-18 subjects. From the 5' RACE reads, TCRdb called clonotypes with MiXCR, one entry per CDR3 protein. The data show some 49,000 distinct CDR3 sequences, with 8% to 10% seen just once and 1.5% to 2% held by the top ten. The CDR3 runs 12 residues. The germline gives CDR1 SGHRS, CDR2 YFSETQ. Trimming left V 2 bases short and J 6 bases short, with 9 bases between. This clonotype has ten or more counts. Time point indicated: longitudinal time-point 1 (baseline).

The chain couples TRBV5-1 to TRBJ2-7; D is unresolved. Sequenced input: PBMCs. This clonotype originated in a woman aged 40 to 49 in good health. CDR3 sequence (DNA): TGCGCCAGCAGCTTTGACATGACCGAGCAGTACTTC. Amino acid sequence: CASSFDMTEQYF.